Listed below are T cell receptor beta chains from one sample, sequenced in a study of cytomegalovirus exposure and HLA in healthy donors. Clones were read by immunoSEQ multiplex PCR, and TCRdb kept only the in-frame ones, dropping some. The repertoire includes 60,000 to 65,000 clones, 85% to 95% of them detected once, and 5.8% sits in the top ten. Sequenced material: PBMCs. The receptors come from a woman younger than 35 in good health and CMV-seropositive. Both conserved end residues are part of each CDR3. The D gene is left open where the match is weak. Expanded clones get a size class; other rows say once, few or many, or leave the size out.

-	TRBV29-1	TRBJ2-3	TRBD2	TGCAGCGTTGACCCCCTTAGCGGGAGTGAAGATACGCAGTATTTT	CSVDPLSGSEDTQYF
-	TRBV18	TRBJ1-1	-	TGTGCCAGCTCACCACGGGGGGGAATGAACACTGAAGCTTTCTTT	CASSPRGGMNTEAFF
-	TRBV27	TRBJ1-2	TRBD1	TGTGCCAGCACCTCCAGCCAGTTCGGGACAGGGGCGCCTGGCGGTGGCTACACCTTC	CASTSSQFGTGAPGGGYTF
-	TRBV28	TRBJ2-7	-	TGTGCCAGCAGTACCTCTAGGCAGGGCCCGTACGAGCAGTACTTC	CASSTSRQGPYEQYF
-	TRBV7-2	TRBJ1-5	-	TGTGCCAGCAGCTTAGATACAGCCATTAGCAATCAGCCCCAGCATTTT	CASSLDTAISNQPQHF
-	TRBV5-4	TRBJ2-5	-	TGTGCCAGCACCTCCAGGAGAGGGGTCCAGGGGGAGACCCAGTACTTC	CASTSRRGVQGETQYF
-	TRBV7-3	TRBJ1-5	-	TGTGCCAGCAGCGTACCAGGGCAGCCCCAGCATTTT	CASSVPGQPQHF
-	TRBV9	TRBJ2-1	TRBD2	TGTGCCAGCAGCCCGGGACTAGCGGGGGGGTCCTACAATGAGCAGTTCTTC	CASSPGLAGGSYNEQFF
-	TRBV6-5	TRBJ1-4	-	TGTGCCAGCAGTTTCGGGGGGCCTAATGAAAAACTGTTTTTT	CASSFGGPNEKLFF
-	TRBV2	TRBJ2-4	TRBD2	TGTGCCAGCAGTGAAAGGCGGGAGTGGGGAAACATTCAGTACTTC	CASSERREWGNIQYF
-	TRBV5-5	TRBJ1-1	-	TGTGCCAGCAGCTTACAACCTGGTACGGGGGGCACTGAAGCTTTCTTT	CASSLQPGTGGTEAFF
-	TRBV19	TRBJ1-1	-	TGTGCCAGTAGTCCCTCGGTTAGCGGGAACACTGAAGCTTTCTTT	CASSPSVSGNTEAFF
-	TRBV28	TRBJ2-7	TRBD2	TGTGCCAGCAGCCCCGCGGGGGTCTCCTACGAGCAGTACTTC	CASSPAGVSYEQYF
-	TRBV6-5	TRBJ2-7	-	TGTGCCAGCAGTTTGACAGGACCTTACGAGCAGTACTTC	CASSLTGPYEQYF
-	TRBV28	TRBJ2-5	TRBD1	TGTGCCAGCAGTCCGCTGACAGGGTACGGGACCCAGTACTTC	CASSPLTGYGTQYF
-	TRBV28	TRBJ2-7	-	TGTGCCAGCAGTTTCGTGGCTAGTAAGGTTCGCGAGCAGTACTTC	CASSFVASKVREQYF
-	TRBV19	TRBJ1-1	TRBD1	TGTGCCAGTAACTACGGAAAGGGACAGGGCATGATAAGAAACACTGAAGCTTTCTTT	CASNYGKGQGMIRNTEAFF
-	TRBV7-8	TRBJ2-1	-	TGTGCCAGCAGCTTAAATCCCAACTACAGGGATGAGCAGTTCTTC	CASSLNPNYRDEQFF
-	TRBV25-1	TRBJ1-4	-	TGTGCCAGCAGTTCCCGTTGGGGAGGGGGGGGAGAAAAACTGTTTTTT	CASSSRWGGGGEKLFF
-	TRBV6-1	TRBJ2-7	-	TGTGCCGCCTCAGGAGGGGTCGGGTCCGAGCAGTACTTC	CAASGGVGSEQYF
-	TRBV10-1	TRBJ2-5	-	TGCGCCAGCAGTGGACAGCCGCAAGAGACCCAGTACTTC	CASSGQPQETQYF
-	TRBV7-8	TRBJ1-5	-	TGTGCCAGCAGCGACCTCTATAGAGGTAGCAATCAGCCCCAGCATTTT	CASSDLYRGSNQPQHF
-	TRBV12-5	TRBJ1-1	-	TGTGCTAGTGGTTTGGTACTACTAGGGAACGCAGCTTTCTTT	CASGLVLLGNAAFF
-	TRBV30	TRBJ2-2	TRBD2	TGTGCCTGGGGGAAGCGGGGGATACTAACCGGGGAGCTGTTTTTT	CAWGKRGILTGELFF
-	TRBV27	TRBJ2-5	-	TGTGCCAGCAGTGCCTTAAATCGAGGGTCACAAGAGACCCAGTACTTC	CASSALNRGSQETQYF
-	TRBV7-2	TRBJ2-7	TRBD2	TGTGCCAGCAGCCCATGGACTAGCGGCTACGAGCAGTACTTC	CASSPWTSGYEQYF
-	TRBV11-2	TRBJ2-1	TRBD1	TGTGCCAGCAGCGACATGGGGACAGGGGCATACAATGAGCAGTTCTTC	CASSDMGTGAYNEQFF
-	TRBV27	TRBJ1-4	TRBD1	TGTGCCAGCAGATCCTCCGGGACAGGGTTAGAGAAACTGTTTTTT	CASRSSGTGLEKLFF
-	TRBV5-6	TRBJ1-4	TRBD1	TGTGCCAGCAGATCGGACAGGGTTAATGAAAAACTGTTTTTT	CASRSDRVNEKLFF
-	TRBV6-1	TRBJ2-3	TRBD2	TGTGCCAGCTGGCGGGGGCTAGCGGGGGGTGATACGCAGTATTTT	CASWRGLAGGDTQYF
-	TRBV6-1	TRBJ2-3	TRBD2	TGTGCCAGCAGCTCCGGGACTAGCGGATCAGATACGCAGTATTTT	CASSSGTSGSDTQYF
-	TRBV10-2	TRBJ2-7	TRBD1	TGCGCCAGCAGTGAGTCTGGGGACAGGGAAAGCGGGCAGTACTTC	CASSESGDRESGQYF
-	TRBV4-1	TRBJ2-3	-	TGCGCCAGCAGCCAAGTGCAGGCTGGAGATACGCAGTATTTT	CASSQVQAGDTQYF
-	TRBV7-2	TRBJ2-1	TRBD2	TGTGCCAGCAGCTTACATGGACTAGCGGACAATGAGCAGTTCTTC	CASSLHGLADNEQFF
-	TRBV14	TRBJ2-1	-	TGTGCCAGCAGCTGGACGACTAGTCCTCAGTTCTTC	CASSWTTSPQFF
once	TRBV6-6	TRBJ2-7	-	TGTGCCAGCATGGAGGGTCGGGGTTACGAGCAGTACTTC	CASMEGRGYEQYF
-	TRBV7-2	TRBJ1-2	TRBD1	TGTGCCAGCAGCTGGGACAGGGGGGCCCCTACGGAAGGCTACACCTTC	CASSWDRGAPTEGYTF
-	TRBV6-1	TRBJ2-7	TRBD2	TGTGCCAGCAGTGAACGGGGGATTAGCGGGAGCTCCTACGAGCAGTACTTC	CASSERGISGSSYEQYF
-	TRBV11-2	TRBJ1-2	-	TGTGCCAGCAGCTTAAGGAGGGCCGATGGCTACACCTTC	CASSLRRADGYTF
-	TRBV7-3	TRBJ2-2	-	TGTGCCAGCAGCTCTAGGTCGACCGGGGAGCTGTTTTTT	CASSSRSTGELFF
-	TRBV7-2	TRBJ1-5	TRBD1	TGTGCCAGCAGCTCGACAGGGTCCAGTAATCAGCCCCAGCATTTT	CASSSTGSSNQPQHF
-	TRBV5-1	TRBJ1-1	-	TGCGCCAGCAGCTTGGGGCCAGTTGACACTGAAGCTTTCTTT	CASSLGPVDTEAFF
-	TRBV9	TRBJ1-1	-	TGTGCCAGCAGCGTAGGGCCAGGGATGAACACTGAAGCTTTCTTT	CASSVGPGMNTEAFF
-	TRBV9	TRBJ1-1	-	TGTGCCAGCAGCGTAGGTGGACAGAACACTGAAGCTTTCTTT	CASSVGGQNTEAFF
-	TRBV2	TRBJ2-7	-	TGTGCCAGCAGTGATCTAGCATCGAGAACCTACGAGCAGTACTTC	CASSDLASRTYEQYF
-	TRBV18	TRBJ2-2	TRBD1	TGTGCCAGCTCACCAGCGACAGGGTACACCGGGGAGCTGTTTTTT	CASSPATGYTGELFF
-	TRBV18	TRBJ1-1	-	TGTGCCAGCTCACCCCAAGTTGCGGGAATGAACACTGAAGCTTTCTTT	CASSPQVAGMNTEAFF
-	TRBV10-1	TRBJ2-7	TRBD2	TGCGCCAGCGTGAATACTAGCGGGAGATACGAGCAGTACTTC	CASVNTSGRYEQYF